Following are 18 T cell receptor beta chains from one sample sequenced in a study of blood T cell repertoires in COVID-19. Repertoires were generated with immunoSEQ multiplex PCR, while TCRdb's copy carries only in-frame clones and drops some. The repertoire holds approximately 170,000 clones, with roughly 80% as singletons. Sequencing was carried out using peripheral blood. The receptors stem from a man in his sixties or seventies with active or convalescent COVID-19.

This chain joins TRBV7-9 and TRBJ2-1, with 13 bases aligning to TRBD2. The trim removed 5 bases at V and 2 bases at J, leaving 6 bases unmatched. CDR3 size: 17 residues. The germline CDR1 and CDR2 sequences are SEHNR and FQNEAQ (reference sequence). The CDR3: CASSQGLAGNTYNEQFF. In nucleotides, the CDR3 is TGTGCCAGCAGCCAGGGACTAGCGGGGAACACCTACAATGAGCAGTTCTTC. The full variable domain, its missing parts supplied by reference TRBV7-9 and TRBJ2-1, is DTGVSQNPRHKITKRGQNVTFRCDPISEHNRLYWYRQTLGQGPEFLTYFQNEAQLEKSRLLSDRFSAERPKGSFSTLEIQRTEQGDSAMYLCASSQGLAGNTYNEQFFGPGTRLTVL.

The chain employs TRBV5-1 and TRBJ1-3, with TRBD1 as a possible D gene (6 bases). The V end was cut by 1 base, the J end by 0 bases, with 8 bases between. This CDR3 spans 15 amino acids. Germline CDR1 and CDR2: SGHRS and YFSETQ. The CDR3 here is CASSLWGPSGNTIYF. For the CDR3, the DNA is TGCGCCAGCAGCTTGTGGGGGCCCTCTGGAAACACCATATATTTT. Complete variable domain (other parts from reference TRBV5-1 and TRBJ1-3): KAGVTQTPRYLIKTRGQQVTLSCSPISGHRSVSWYQQTPGQGLQFLFEYFSETQRNKGNFPGRFSGRQFSNSRSEMNVSTLELGDSALYLCASSLWGPSGNTIYFGEGSWLTVV.

This clone occurred once. The CDR3 DNA follows: TGTGCCAGCAGCTTAGTTTCGGGGGGCCGGTACGAGCAGTACTTC. Its translation is CASSLVSGGRYEQYF. J is TRBJ2-7 and V is TRBV11-2, with D possibly being TRBD2 (7 bases). This CDR3 comprises 15 residues. The V end was cut by 1 base, the J end by 4 bases, with 14 bases between. Germline V CDR1 and CDR2: SGHAT, FQNNGV.

The chain is built from TRBV18 and TRBJ1-3; tentative D call: TRBD1 (6 bases). This CDR3 has 16 amino acids. From germline, CDR1 is KGHSH and CDR2 LQKENI. The ends were cut back, 6 bases at V and 0 bases at J, with 15 bases in the middle. Written as DNA, the CDR3 is TGTGCCAGCTCGACCGGGACAACCTCCTCTGGAAACACCATATATTTT. This codes for CASSTGTTSSGNTIYF.

The chain joins TRBV7-9 to TRBJ1-2, with D possibly matching TRBD1 (6 bases). Trimming removed 2 bases from V and 3 bases from J, with 19 bases in between. From germline, CDR1 is SEHNR and CDR2 FQNEAQ (reference sequence). The CDR3 covers 17 residues. The CDR3 region is CASSLTGQSLRDYGYTF. CDR3 DNA sequence: TGTGCCAGCAGCTTAACTGGACAGAGCCTTCGAGACTATGGCTACACCTTC.

The rearrangement joins TRBV4-3 to TRBJ1-6; TRBD1 matches 7 bases. V dropped 0 bases and J dropped 6; count of bases not matched to a gene: 8. CDR1 and CDR2 from the germline V gene are LGHNA and YSLEER. This CDR3 region has 17 residues. The CDR3 DNA sequence: TGCGCCAGCAGCCAAGAACCAGTGGGGACAGTTAATTCACCCCTCCACTTT. Translation gives CASSQEPVGTVNSPLHF.

The chain is built from TRBV7-9 and TRBJ1-1; no clear D. The CDR3 has 13 residues. The germline gives CDR1 SEHNR, CDR2 FQNEAQ (reference sequence). Trimming took off 5 bases at V and 1 base at J, with 8 bases between the two ends. CDR3 sequence reads: CASSPTANTEAFF. Written as DNA, the CDR3 is TGTGCCAGCAGCCCAACAGCGAACACTGAAGCTTTCTTT.

This chain joins TRBV7-9 and TRBJ1-2; 8 bases are shared with TRBD1. Germline-derived CDR1 and CDR2 are SEHNR and FQNEAQ (reference sequence). The J segment lost 5 bases and the V segment lost 5 bases, leaving 7 bases of the junction unmatched. The CDR3 extends over 14 amino acids. The CDR3 region is CASSPGTGVYGYTF. In nucleotides, the CDR3 is TGTGCCAGCAGCCCCGGGACAGGAGTTTATGGCTACACCTTC.

This rearrangement joins TRBV7-2 to TRBJ1-1, with a possible D match to TRBD1 (6 bases). Trimming stripped 5 bases from V and 4 bases from J, with 17 bases between. The CDR3 is made up of 15 amino acids. CDR1 is SGHTA and CDR2 is FQGNSA in the germline V gene. The CDR3 nucleotides read TGTGCCAGCAGCCCCCGGACAGCATCAGGCACTGAAGCTTTCTTT. Translated, it gives CASSPRTASGTEAFF.

The rearrangement uses TRBV28 and TRBJ2-1; 11 positions match TRBD2. The CDR3 sequence is 14 residues long. V gave up 2 bases and J gave up 8 bases; unmatched junction bases: 2. CDR1 is MDHEN, CDR2 SYDVKM, per germline. The CDR3 nucleotides read TGTGCCAGCAGTTTAACTAGCGGGAGTCATGAGCAGTTCTTC. This codes for CASSLTSGSHEQFF.

This chain uses TRBV18 with TRBJ2-5, with TRBD1 as a possible D gene (5 bases). Between the trimmed V and J ends, which lost 3 bases and 4 bases, there was a span of 9 bases. Germline V gene sequence: CDR1 KGHSH, CDR2 LQKENI. This CDR3 is 13 amino acids long. The DNA of the CDR3 is TGTGCCAGCTCACCGAACAGGAGAGAGACCCAGTACTTC. Protein: CASSPNRRETQYF. Using reference TRBV18 and TRBJ2-5 for the parts outside the CDR3, the full variable domain is NAGVMQNPRHLVRRRGQEARLRCSPMKGHSHVYWYRQLPEEGLKFMVYLQKENIIDESGMPKERFSAEFPKEGPSILRIQQVVRGDSAAYFCASSPNRRETQYFGPGTRLLVL.

The chain is built from TRBV9 and TRBJ2-1, with D possibly being TRBD1 (6 bases). V lost 3 bases and J 6 bases, leaving 13 bases between the germline ends. This CDR3 contains 14 residues. Germline CDR1 and CDR2: SGDLS and YYNGEE. As DNA, the CDR3 is TGTGCCAGCAGCGAGAACAGGGTAGGCAATGAGCAGTTCTTC. It yields the protein CASSENRVGNEQFF.

The chain links TRBV10-2 to TRBJ1-2; 9 bases match TRBD1. CDR1 WSHSY and CDR2 SAAADI come from the germline V gene. The junction had 9 bases not matched to a gene; V was cut back by 10 bases and J by 6 bases. This CDR3 is built from 13 residues. The CDR3 spells CATIGQGKDGYTF. In DNA form, the CDR3 reads TGCGCCACCATTGGACAGGGGAAGGATGGCTACACCTTC.

This chain connects TRBV6-5 to TRBJ2-2; TRBD1 is a possible D gene (6 bases). This CDR3 is 14 amino acids long. CDR1 is MNHEY, CDR2 SVGAGI, per germline. With 9 bases removed from V and 1 base from J, the gap between germline ends came to 12 bases. CDR3 DNA sequence: TGTGCCAGTACTACAGGGATGAACACCGGGGAGCTGTTTTTT. Amino acid sequence: CASTTGMNTGELFF.

This clone was picked up a small number of times. This chain joins TRBV7-9 and TRBJ1-1, with 7 bases matching TRBD1. With 2 bases clipped from V and 0 bases from J, the junction kept 0 bases outside the gene matches. This CDR3 has 14 residues. Germline CDR1 is SEHNR and CDR2 is FQNEAQ (reference sequence). CDR3 nucleotides: TGTGCCAGCAGCTTAACAGGGGTGAACACTGAAGCTTTCTTT. Translation gives CASSLTGVNTEAFF.

This clone was seen only once. V is TRBV15 and J is TRBJ2-1; 10 nucleotides match TRBD1. Germline CDR1 reads LNHNV; CDR2 reads YYDKDF (reference sequence). V lost 5 bases and J lost 6; bases outside the gene matches: 10. The CDR3 is 16 residues long. In DNA form, the CDR3 reads TGTGCCACCAGCTGGCACGGGACAGGGGAAGGCAATGAGCAGTTCTTC. Translation gives CATSWHGTGEGNEQFF. Combining the CDR3 with reference TRBV15 and TRBJ2-1 gives the whole variable domain DAMVIQNPRYQVTQFGKPVTLSCSQTLNHNVMYWYQQKSSQAPKLLFHYYDKDFNNEADTPDNFQSRRPNTSFCFLDIRSPGLGDTAMYLCATSWHGTGEGNEQFFGPGTRLTVL.

The chain combines TRBV28 with TRBJ1-2; TRBD1 is a possible D gene (6 bases). From germline, CDR1 is MDHEN and CDR2 SYDVKM. The length of the CDR3 is 14 residues. With 4 bases removed from V and 6 bases from J, the gap between germline ends came to 15 bases. The CDR3 sequence is CASSSQQGIHGYTF. The CDR3 nucleotides are TGTGCCAGCAGTTCCCAACAGGGAATCCATGGCTACACCTTC.

This clone turned up a few times. The V and J genes are TRBV27 and TRBJ1-1; 7 bases map to TRBD1. Germline CDR1 reads MNHEY; CDR2 reads SMNVEV (reference sequence). J lost 0 bases, V lost 7 bases, and 8 bases had no gene match. The CDR3 runs 15 residues. Here the CDR3 reads CASNRDRPMNTEAFF. The CDR3 DNA is TGTGCCAGCAACCGGGACAGACCCATGAACACTGAAGCTTTCTTT.